These T cell receptor beta chains were read from a single sample in a study of T-cell memory formation after mild COVID-19. Each CDR3 protein gets one entry after TCRdb re-called the 5' RACE reads with MiXCR. This repertoire shows roughly 400,000 distinct CDR3 sequences, roughly 24% found once; its top ten account for around 8.1%. Sequenced sample: PBMCs or a T cell subset sorted from them (not recorded which). All receptors come from an adult woman who had mild COVID-19 (a few samples of this study predate the infection). Cell type and time point are not known. Each CDR3 is given with its conserved first and last residue. A D gene is named only where the DNA matches it firmly. Only some rows state a clone size, as once, few, many or a class for expanded clones.

d_gene: TRBD2; abundance: few; j_gene: TRBJ2-1; v_gene: TRBV30; CDR3aa: CACHPGLAGIEQFF; CDR3nt: TGTGCCTGCCATCCGGGACTAGCGGGAATTGAGCAGTTCTTC
d_gene: NA; abundance: NA; j_gene: TRBJ1-1; v_gene: TRBV25-1; CDR3aa: CASSESRGAEAFF; CDR3nt: TGTGCCAGCAGTGAATCCAGGGGAGCTGAAGCTTTCTTT
d_gene: NA; abundance: NA; j_gene: TRBJ1-1; v_gene: TRBV30; CDR3aa: CAWSVGVVGNTEAFF; CDR3nt: TGTGCCTGGAGTGTAGGGGTTGTCGGGAACACTGAAGCTTTCTTT
d_gene: TRBD1; abundance: few; j_gene: TRBJ2-1; v_gene: TRBV7-3; CDR3aa: CASSSGQGHNEQFF; CDR3nt: TGTGCCAGCAGCTCGGGACAGGGGCACAATGAGCAGTTCTTC
d_gene: NA; abundance: NA; j_gene: TRBJ1-4; v_gene: TRBV12-3/TRBV12-4; CDR3aa: CASSLFVLGGREKLFF; CDR3nt: TGTGCCAGCAGTTTGTTCGTCCTAGGGGGGCGTGAAAAACTGTTTTTT
d_gene: NA; abundance: once; j_gene: TRBJ2-5; v_gene: TRBV5-1; CDR3aa: CASSPRTTYQETQYF; CDR3nt: TGCGCCAGCAGTCCCAGGACTACTTACCAAGAGACCCAGTACTTC
d_gene: TRBD1; abundance: NA; j_gene: TRBJ1-2; v_gene: TRBV3-1; CDR3aa: CASSLKPGQGARGYTF; CDR3nt: TGTGCCAGCAGCCTAAAACCGGGACAGGGGGCGCGGGGCTACACCTTC
d_gene: NA; abundance: few; j_gene: TRBJ1-2; v_gene: TRBV12-3/TRBV12-4; CDR3aa: CASSETASYGYTF; CDR3nt: TGTGCCAGCAGTGAGACAGCCTCCTATGGCTACACCTTC
d_gene: TRBD1; abundance: NA; j_gene: TRBJ1-4; v_gene: TRBV6-2/TRBV6-3; CDR3aa: CASRHRDRVKEKLFF; CDR3nt: TGTGCCAGCAGACACCGGGACAGGGTGAAGGAAAAACTGTTTTTT
d_gene: TRBD1; abundance: few; j_gene: TRBJ1-2; v_gene: TRBV7-9; CDR3aa: CASSSIQGAYGYTF; CDR3nt: TGTGCCAGCAGCTCCATACAGGGGGCCTATGGCTACACCTTC
d_gene: TRBD2; abundance: NA; j_gene: TRBJ2-1; v_gene: TRBV2; CDR3aa: CASRPGLAGGPEQFF; CDR3nt: TGTGCCAGCAGACCCGGACTAGCGGGGGGGCCTGAGCAGTTCTTC
d_gene: NA; abundance: few; j_gene: TRBJ1-1; v_gene: TRBV29-1; CDR3aa: CSIISGTPNTEAFF; CDR3nt: TGCAGCATAATTTCCGGGACCCCGAACACTGAAGCTTTCTTT
d_gene: TRBD2; abundance: NA; j_gene: TRBJ2-4; v_gene: TRBV7-9; CDR3aa: CASSPERLAGVKNIQYF; CDR3nt: TGTGCCAGCAGCCCCGAGAGACTAGCGGGGGTCAAAAACATTCAGTACTTC
d_gene: TRBD1; abundance: NA; j_gene: TRBJ2-5; v_gene: TRBV24-1; CDR3aa: CATSDTNRGETQYF; CDR3nt: TGTGCCACCAGTGACACCAACAGGGGGGAGACCCAGTACTTC
d_gene: NA; abundance: NA; j_gene: TRBJ2-7; v_gene: TRBV4-1; CDR3aa: CASSQEDRSQRYEQYF; CDR3nt: TGCGCCAGCAGCCAGGAAGACAGGTCACAGCGCTACGAGCAGTACTTC
d_gene: TRBD2; abundance: NA; j_gene: TRBJ2-1; v_gene: TRBV5-4; CDR3aa: CASSRWEGGRKEQFF; CDR3nt: TGTGCCAGCAGCCGTTGGGAGGGAGGGAGAAAAGAGCAGTTCTTC
d_gene: TRBD2; abundance: NA; j_gene: TRBJ2-7; v_gene: TRBV7-8; CDR3aa: CASSTRTSGRAEQYF; CDR3nt: TGTGCCAGCAGCACCCGGACTAGCGGGAGGGCCGAGCAGTACTTC
d_gene: NA; abundance: NA; j_gene: TRBJ1-1; v_gene: TRBV5-1; CDR3aa: CASSQTTSVEGNTEAFF; CDR3nt: TGCGCCAGCAGCCAAACAACCTCGGTGGAGGGGAACACTGAAGCTTTCTTT
d_gene: TRBD1; abundance: NA; j_gene: TRBJ1-1; v_gene: TRBV2; CDR3aa: CASGDSNAFF; CDR3nt: TGTGCCAGCGGGGACAGCAATGCTTTCTTT
d_gene: NA; abundance: NA; j_gene: TRBJ1-1; v_gene: TRBV11-3; CDR3aa: CASGRQYTEAFF; CDR3nt: TGTGCCAGCGGAAGACAGTACACTGAAGCTTTCTTT
d_gene: NA; abundance: few; j_gene: TRBJ2-2; v_gene: TRBV12-3/TRBV12-4; CDR3aa: CASSPWDHNTGELFF; CDR3nt: TGTGCCAGCAGTCCATGGGACCATAACACCGGGGAGCTGTTTTTT
d_gene: TRBD2; abundance: NA; j_gene: TRBJ2-7; v_gene: TRBV7-8; CDR3aa: CASSLRLAGEMDEQYF; CDR3nt: TGTGCCAGCAGCTTACGGCTAGCGGGAGAAATGGACGAGCAGTACTTC
d_gene: NA; abundance: NA; j_gene: TRBJ1-4; v_gene: TRBV7-8; CDR3aa: CASSVGHNEKLFF; CDR3nt: TGTGCCAGCAGTGTGGGCCATAATGAAAAACTGTTTTTT
d_gene: NA; abundance: NA; j_gene: TRBJ1-5; v_gene: TRBV30; CDR3aa: CASNVGSNQPQHF; CDR3nt: TGTGCCTCCAACGTCGGGAGCAATCAGCCCCAGCATTTT
d_gene: NA; abundance: few; j_gene: TRBJ1-1; v_gene: TRBV7-9; CDR3aa: CASTTPDRDTNEAFF; CDR3nt: TGTGCCAGCACAACCCCCGACCGGGACACCAATGAAGCTTTCTTT
d_gene: NA; abundance: NA; j_gene: TRBJ1-1; v_gene: TRBV5-5; CDR3aa: CASSSFAHMNTEAFF; CDR3nt: TGTGCCAGCAGCTCCTTCGCCCATATGAACACTGAAGCTTTCTTT
d_gene: NA; abundance: few; j_gene: TRBJ2-4; v_gene: TRBV4-2; CDR3aa: CASSPEGSKNIQYF; CDR3nt: TGTGCCAGCAGCCCCGAAGGGAGCAAAAACATTCAGTACTTC
d_gene: NA; abundance: NA; j_gene: TRBJ1-2; v_gene: TRBV9; CDR3aa: CASRQGGYGYTF; CDR3nt: TGTGCCAGCAGACAAGGGGGGTATGGCTACACCTTC
d_gene: NA; abundance: few; j_gene: TRBJ2-7; v_gene: TRBV15; CDR3aa: CATSKELGGQYF; CDR3nt: TGTGCCACCAGCAAAGAACTTGGTGGGCAGTACTTC
d_gene: NA; abundance: NA; j_gene: TRBJ2-7; v_gene: TRBV9; CDR3aa: CASSVGGYSYEQYF; CDR3nt: TGTGCCAGCAGCGTAGGGGGTTACTCCTACGAGCAGTACTTC
d_gene: NA; abundance: few; j_gene: TRBJ1-5; v_gene: TRBV12-3/TRBV12-4; CDR3aa: CASSSSHFSNQPQHF; CDR3nt: TGTGCCAGCAGTTCTAGTCACTTTAGCAATCAGCCCCAGCATTTT
d_gene: NA; abundance: NA; j_gene: TRBJ1-1; v_gene: TRBV15; CDR3aa: CATSPFGMGDTEAFF; CDR3nt: TGTGCCACCAGCCCATTTGGGATGGGGGACACTGAAGCTTTCTTT
d_gene: NA; abundance: NA; j_gene: TRBJ1-4; v_gene: TRBV18; CDR3aa: CASSLGGRKEKLFF; CDR3nt: TGTGCCAGCTCGCTGGGGGGAAGAAAGGAAAAACTGTTTTTT
d_gene: TRBD1; abundance: NA; j_gene: TRBJ1-1; v_gene: TRBV29-1; CDR3aa: CSHTPLAGTGGYEAFF; CDR3nt: TGCAGCCACACACCCTTAGCCGGGACAGGGGGGTATGAAGCTTTCTTT
d_gene: NA; abundance: few; j_gene: TRBJ2-2; v_gene: TRBV7-6; CDR3aa: CASSYRGGELFF; CDR3nt: TGTGCCAGCAGCTACCGTGGGGGGGAGCTGTTTTTT
d_gene: NA; abundance: few; j_gene: TRBJ2-2; v_gene: TRBV5-1; CDR3aa: CASSPGHLNTGELFF; CDR3nt: TGCGCCAGCAGCCCGGGACACCTGAACACCGGGGAGCTGTTTTTT
d_gene: TRBD2; abundance: few; j_gene: TRBJ2-7; v_gene: TRBV20-1; CDR3aa: CSELRLAGGLSYEQYF; CDR3nt: TGCAGTGAGTTGCGGCTAGCGGGGGGACTTTCCTACGAGCAGTACTTC
d_gene: NA; abundance: NA; j_gene: TRBJ2-1; v_gene: TRBV12-3/TRBV12-4; CDR3aa: CASSSQGDNEQFF; CDR3nt: TGTGCCAGCAGTTCACAGGGAGACAATGAGCAGTTCTTC
d_gene: NA; abundance: NA; j_gene: TRBJ2-1; v_gene: TRBV7-9; CDR3aa: CASSFTGGANEQFF; CDR3nt: TGTGCCAGCAGCTTTACCGGAGGGGCCAATGAGCAGTTCTTC
d_gene: TRBD2; abundance: few; j_gene: TRBJ2-3; v_gene: TRBV7-3; CDR3aa: CASQAGLSTDTQYF; CDR3nt: TGTGCCAGCCAAGCGGGATTGAGCACAGATACGCAGTATTTT
d_gene: TRBD2; abundance: few; j_gene: TRBJ2-3; v_gene: TRBV4-3; CDR3aa: CASSHTPGLAGFMDTQYF; CDR3nt: TGCGCCAGCAGCCATACCCCGGGACTAGCGGGATTCATGGATACGCAGTATTTT
d_gene: TRBD2; abundance: NA; j_gene: TRBJ2-2; v_gene: TRBV11-2; CDR3aa: CASSFSPSGDRELFF; CDR3nt: TGTGCCAGCAGCTTCAGCCCTAGCGGGGATAGGGAGCTGTTTTTT
d_gene: NA; abundance: few; j_gene: TRBJ1-2; v_gene: TRBV7-2; CDR3aa: CASSFGGGYTF; CDR3nt: TGTGCCAGCAGCTTTGGGGGTGGCTACACCTTC
d_gene: NA; abundance: NA; j_gene: TRBJ2-5; v_gene: TRBV6-5; CDR3aa: CASKRGQMGETQYF; CDR3nt: TGTGCCAGCAAGCGGGGACAGATGGGAGAGACCCAGTACTTC
d_gene: NA; abundance: NA; j_gene: TRBJ2-6; v_gene: TRBV2; CDR3aa: CASSQDRPTGANVLTF; CDR3nt: TGTGCCAGCAGCCAAGACAGGCCTACTGGGGCCAACGTCCTGACTTTC
d_gene: NA; abundance: NA; j_gene: TRBJ1-2; v_gene: TRBV18; CDR3aa: CASSPPGAAYGYTF; CDR3nt: TGTGCCAGCTCACCACCCGGCGCAGCCTATGGCTACACCTTC
d_gene: NA; abundance: many; j_gene: TRBJ2-7; v_gene: TRBV20-1; CDR3aa: CSVRVRRGYEQYF; CDR3nt: TGCAGTGTCAGGGTCAGGAGGGGCTACGAGCAGTACTTC
d_gene: NA; abundance: NA; j_gene: TRBJ2-2; v_gene: TRBV29-1; CDR3aa: CSVSRANTGELFF; CDR3nt: TGCAGCGTTAGCAGGGCGAACACCGGGGAGCTGTTTTTT
d_gene: TRBD1; abundance: few; j_gene: TRBJ2-5; v_gene: TRBV27; CDR3aa: CASSETGGRETQYF; CDR3nt: TGTGCCAGCAGTGAAACAGGGGGCCGCGAGACCCAGTACTTC
d_gene: NA; abundance: NA; j_gene: TRBJ1-6; v_gene: TRBV9; CDR3aa: CASSVDINSPLHF; CDR3nt: TGTGCCAGCAGCGTAGATATTAATTCACCCCTCCACTTT
d_gene: NA; abundance: few; j_gene: TRBJ1-5; v_gene: TRBV30; CDR3aa: CAWSDEDTNQPQHF; CDR3nt: TGTGCCTGGAGTGATGAGGACACCAATCAGCCCCAGCATTTT
d_gene: NA; abundance: NA; j_gene: TRBJ1-6; v_gene: TRBV6-1; CDR3aa: CASTPPGGASNSPLHF; CDR3nt: TGTGCCAGCACCCCGCCCGGGGGCGCAAGTAATTCACCCCTCCACTTT
d_gene: NA; abundance: many; j_gene: TRBJ2-7; v_gene: TRBV2; CDR3aa: CASSEALGRGEQYF; CDR3nt: TGTGCCAGCAGTGAAGCGCTTGGCAGGGGCGAGCAGTACTTC
d_gene: TRBD1; abundance: NA; j_gene: TRBJ2-5; v_gene: TRBV19; CDR3aa: CASGERDSEQETQYF; CDR3nt: TGTGCCAGCGGGGAACGGGACAGTGAACAAGAGACCCAGTACTTC
d_gene: NA; abundance: many; j_gene: TRBJ2-3; v_gene: TRBV15; CDR3aa: CATSRGTRVDTQYF; CDR3nt: TGTGCCACCAGCAGAGGGACCAGAGTAGATACGCAGTATTTT